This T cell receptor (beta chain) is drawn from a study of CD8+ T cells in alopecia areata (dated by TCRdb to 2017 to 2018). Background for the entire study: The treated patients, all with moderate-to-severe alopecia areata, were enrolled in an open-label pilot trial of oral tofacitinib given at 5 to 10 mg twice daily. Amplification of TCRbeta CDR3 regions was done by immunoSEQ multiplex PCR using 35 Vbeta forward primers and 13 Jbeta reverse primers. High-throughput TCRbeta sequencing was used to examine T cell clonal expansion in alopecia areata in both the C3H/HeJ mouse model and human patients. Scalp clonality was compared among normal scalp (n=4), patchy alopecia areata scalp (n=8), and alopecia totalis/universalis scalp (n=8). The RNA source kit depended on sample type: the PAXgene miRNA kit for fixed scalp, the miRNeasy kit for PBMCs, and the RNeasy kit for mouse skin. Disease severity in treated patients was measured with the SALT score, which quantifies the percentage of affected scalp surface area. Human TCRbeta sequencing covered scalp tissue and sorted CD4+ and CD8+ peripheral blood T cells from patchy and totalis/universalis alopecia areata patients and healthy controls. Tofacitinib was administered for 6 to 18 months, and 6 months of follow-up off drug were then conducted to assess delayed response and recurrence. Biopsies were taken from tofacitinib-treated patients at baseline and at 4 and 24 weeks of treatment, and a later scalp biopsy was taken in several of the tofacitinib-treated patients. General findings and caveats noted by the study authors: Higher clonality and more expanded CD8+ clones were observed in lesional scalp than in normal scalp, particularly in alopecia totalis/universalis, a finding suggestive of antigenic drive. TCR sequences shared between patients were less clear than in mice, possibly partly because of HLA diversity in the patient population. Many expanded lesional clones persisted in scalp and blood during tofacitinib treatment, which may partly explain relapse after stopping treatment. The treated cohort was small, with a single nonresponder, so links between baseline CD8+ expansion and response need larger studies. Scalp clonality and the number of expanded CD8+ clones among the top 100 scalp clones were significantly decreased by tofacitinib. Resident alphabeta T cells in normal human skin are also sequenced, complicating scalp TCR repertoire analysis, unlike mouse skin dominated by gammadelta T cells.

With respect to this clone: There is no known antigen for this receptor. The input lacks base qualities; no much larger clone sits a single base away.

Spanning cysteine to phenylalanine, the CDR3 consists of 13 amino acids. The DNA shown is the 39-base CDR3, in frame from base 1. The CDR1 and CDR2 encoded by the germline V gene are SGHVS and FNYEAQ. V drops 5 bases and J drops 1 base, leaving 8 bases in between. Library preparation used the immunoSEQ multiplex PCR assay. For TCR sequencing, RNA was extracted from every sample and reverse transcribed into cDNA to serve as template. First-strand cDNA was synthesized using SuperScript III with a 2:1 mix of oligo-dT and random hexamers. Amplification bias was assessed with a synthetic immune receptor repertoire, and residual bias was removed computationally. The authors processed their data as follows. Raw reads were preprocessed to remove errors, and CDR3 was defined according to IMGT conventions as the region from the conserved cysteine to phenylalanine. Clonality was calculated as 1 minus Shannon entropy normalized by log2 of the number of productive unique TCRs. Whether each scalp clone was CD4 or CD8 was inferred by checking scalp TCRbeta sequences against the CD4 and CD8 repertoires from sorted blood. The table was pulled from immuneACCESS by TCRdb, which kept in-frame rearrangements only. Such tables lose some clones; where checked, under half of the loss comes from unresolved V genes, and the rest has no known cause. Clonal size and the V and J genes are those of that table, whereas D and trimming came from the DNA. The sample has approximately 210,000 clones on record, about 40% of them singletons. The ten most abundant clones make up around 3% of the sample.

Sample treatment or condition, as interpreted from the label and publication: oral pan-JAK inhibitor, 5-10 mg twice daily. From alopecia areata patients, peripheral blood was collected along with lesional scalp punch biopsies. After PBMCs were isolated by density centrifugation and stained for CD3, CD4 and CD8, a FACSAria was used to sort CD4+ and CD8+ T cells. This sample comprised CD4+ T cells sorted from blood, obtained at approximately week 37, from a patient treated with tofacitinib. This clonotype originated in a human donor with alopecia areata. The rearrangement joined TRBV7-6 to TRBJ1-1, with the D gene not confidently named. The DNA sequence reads TGTGCCAGCAGCATGAAAGCGAACACTGAAGCTTTCTTT. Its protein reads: CASSMKANTEAFF.